This T cell receptor beta chain derives from a study of CD8 T cells in acute hepatitis C reinfection. Whole-study context: TCRbeta of HCV NS3-1073-specific CD8+ T cells was profiled.

The repertoire was sequenced with immunoSEQ multiplex PCR; TCRdb's copy has only in-frame clones and lacks some. The table includes 30,000 to 40,000 clones, around nine tenths detected once. Trimming stripped 4 bases from V and 4 bases from J, with 8 bases between. The CDR3 length is 13 residues. Looked up from germline, CDR1 is LNHDA and CDR2 is SQIVND (reference sequence). About this clone: Its antigen is as yet unknown.

Findings and limits, study-wide: Acute resolver, follow-up resolver and acute chronic samples had similar high diversity.

Specified time point: naive CD8 control sorted from an acute-time-point sample. Donors were people who inject drugs, followed every 3 months. The TCR originated in a man aged 25 to 40 with chronic hepatitis C. The sample consisted of naive CD8+ T cells from PBMCs. The chain couples TRBV19 to TRBJ2-1; unclear D gene. CDR3 sequence reads: CASSNGRYNEQFF. CDR3 in DNA: TGTGCCAGTAGTAACGGACGGTACAATGAGCAGTTCTTC.